This T cell receptor beta chain was identified in a study of CD8 T cells in Susac syndrome. From blood CD8+ and CD4+ T cells, TCR beta sequences were generated. Negative isolation yielded CD4+ and CD8+ T cells, and FACS enriched TEMRA cells. cDNA came from roughly 0.53 to 1 ug RNA primed by random hexamers. Multiplex PCR with immunoSEQ amplified the TCR beta CDR3 across 54 Vbeta and 13 Jbeta. From the immunoSEQ multiplex PCR reads, TCRdb called clonotypes with MiXCR, one entry per CDR3 protein. The data show under 200,000 distinct CDR3 sequences, with about 95% seen just once and roughly 0.16% held by the top ten. The clonotype comes from a human donor with multiple sclerosis. Sequenced sample: CD8+ T cells from PBMCs.

DNA of the CDR3: TGTGCCAGCTCACCAGGGACTAGCGGGGGCCAACTTAGCTCCTACGAGCAGTACTTC. Translation gives CASSPGTSGGQLSSYEQYF. The chain uses TRBV18 and TRBJ2-7, with TRBD2 matching over 14 bases. The CDR3 loop spans 19 amino acids. V lost 2 bases, J lost 0 bases, and 9 bases stayed unmatched. Germline-derived CDR1 and CDR2 are KGHSH and LQKENI. The full variable domain, with the rest looked up from reference TRBV18 and TRBJ2-7, is NAGVMQNPRHLVRRRGQEARLRCSPMKGHSHVYWYRQLPEEGLKFMVYLQKENIIDESGMPKERFSAEFPKEGPSILRIQQVVRGDSAAYFCASSPGTSGGQLSSYEQYFGPGTRLTVT.